The text below deals with one T cell receptor (beta chain). As yet, its antigen is unknown. The data derive from a study of OX40 agonist ivuxolimab in advanced cancers. Across the whole study: While on treatment, patients had intravenous ivuxolimab at 0.01 to 10 mg/kg every 2 weeks. The study, taken as a whole, reports: Within 6 weeks, CD4+ and CD8+ blood T cells expanded clonally at 0.1 to 3.0 mg/kg. More expanded clones were seen, on average, in CD8+ T cells than in CD4+. Among the lowest levels of clonal expansion were found in partial responders at 0.1-3.0 mg/kg.

Clones were read by immunoSEQ multiplex PCR, and TCRdb kept only the in-frame ones, dropping some. Among more than 80,000 clones listed, less than 95% were seen once. Trimming removed 0 bases from V and 3 bases from J, with 24 bases in between. Germline CDR1 is SQVTM and CDR2 is ANQGSEA. This CDR3 has 19 residues. This sequence originates from an adult with an advanced solid tumor such as melanoma, head and neck, liver or kidney cancer. The sample here was CD4+ or CD8+ T cells sorted from blood, taken in a trial of the OX40 agonist ivuxolimab. V gene TRBV29-1 combines with J gene TRBJ2-1; the D gene is possibly TRBD1 (5 bases). CDR3 DNA sequence: TGCAGCGTTGAAGATCTTCAGAGCTTGACAGAAATAAACTACAATGAGCAGTTCTTC. Translation gives CSVEDLQSLTEINYNEQFF.